The clone carrying this TCR beta chain was seen repeatedly, ten times or more. No antigen is known for it. This entry belongs to a study of T cells in Graves' hyperthyroidism and ophthalmopathy. As for the study in general: Peripheral blood specimens were obtained at initial diagnosis, prior to any treatment.

What was amplified from RNA transcripts were TCR beta CDR3 regions. Using the HTBI primer set, a first-round RT-PCR was run on the TCR CDR3. Via MiXCR, TCRdb re-called the multiplex PCR reads, giving one row per CDR3 protein. The data hold about 59,000 distinct CDR3 sequences, with approximately 53% observed a single time. Findings of the study overall: Most thyroid clonotypes with frequency above 0.001 were detected in blood.

Germline V gives CDR1 LGHNA, CDR2 YNFKEQ. J was trimmed by 4 bases and V by 1 base; bases with no gene match: 11. The CDR3 contains 17 residues. Clinical symptoms, serum thyroxine and TRAb, thyroid ultrasound and orbital computed tomography were used for the diagnoses. Out of over 9 ml of fresh peripheral blood came the PBMCs. The sample comprised blood. The receptor comes from a woman aged 55-70 years with Graves' ophthalmopathy. The chain combines TRBV4-2 with TRBJ2-5; 8 nucleotides agree with TRBD1. The CDR3 protein is CASSQGQGQAEGETQYF. The CDR3 nucleotides are TGTGCCAGCAGCCAAGGCCAGGGACAGGCGGAGGGAGAGACCCAGTACTTC.